Listed here are 24 T cell receptor beta chains from one sample, sequenced in a study of T-cell reconstitution after alpha-beta-depleted transplantation in children. Unique molecular identifiers were built into the TCRbeta library. One entry per CDR3 protein, called by TCRdb with MiXCR from the PCR reads. The repertoire holds hundreds of thousands of distinct CDR3 sequences, with 11% as singletons. The specimen was peripheral blood, collected 180 days after TCRalphabeta/CD19-depleted stem cell transplant. The receptors were gathered from a male patient aged 2 to 10 who had a stem cell transplant for chronic granulomatous disease, so the T cells may come from the graft donor.

This clonotype was seen only once. It may be a read error: a sequence one base away is much more abundant. The chain carries TRBV5-1 and TRBJ2-7; tentative D call: TRBD1 (6 bases). The CDR3 is 16 amino acids. Germline assignment: CDR1 SGHRS and CDR2 YFSETQ. CDR3 bases: TGCACCAGCAGCTTGGTGTCAGGGGCGGCCTCAGGGGAGCAGTACTTC. It is translated as CTSSLVSGAASGEQYF. Full variable domain (missing parts from reference TRBV5-1 and TRBJ2-7): KAGVTQTPRYLIKTRGQQVTLSCSPISGHRSVSWYQQTPGQGLQFLFEYFSETQRNKGNFPGRFSGRQFSNSRSEMNVSTLELGDSALYLCTSSLVSGAASGEQYFGPGTRLTVT.

This clonotype was detected ten times or more. The V call is TRBV7-8, the J call TRBJ1-5; perhaps TRBD1 as D (5 bases). The germline CDR1 and CDR2 sequences are SGHVS and FQNEAQ. The CDR3 runs to 17 residues. Deletions cut 5 bases from V and 2 bases from J, with 19 bases between. The CDR3 loop reads CASSRTRVEFGNQPQHF. CDR3 DNA sequence: TGTGCCAGCAGCAGGACAAGGGTCGAATTCGGCAATCAGCCCCAGCATTTT.

This clonotype was observed at least ten times. The chain combines TRBV12-3 or TRBV12-4 with TRBJ1-2, with a weak D call TRBD1 (6 bases). Trimming shortened V by 5 bases and J by 0 bases, and 13 bases separated the two germline ends. The CDR3 sequence is 15 residues long. The CDR3 protein is CASSPGTRANYGYTF. The CDR3 nucleotides are TGTGCCAGCAGTCCCGGGACAAGGGCTAACTATGGCTACACCTTC.

This clonotype was counted at least ten times. The rearrangement joins TRBV5-1 to TRBJ2-4, with 8 nucleotides matching TRBD1. Germline trimming cut 4 bases from V and 2 bases from J; bases unmatched to any gene: 11. This CDR3 is built from 17 residues. CDR1 and CDR2 from the germline V gene are SGHRS and YFSETQ. CDR3 coding DNA: TGCGCCAGCAGCCCACCGACAGGGGACCGTACCAAAAACATTCAGTACTTC. It specifies CASSPPTGDRTKNIQYF.

This clonotype showed up many times. The rearrangement uses TRBV2 and TRBJ2-3; D call uncertain. Looked up from germline, CDR1 is SNHLY and CDR2 is FYNNEI. This CDR3 is built from 16 residues. V was shortened by 3 bases and J by 2 bases, with 15 bases between the two germline ends. CDR3 sequence: CASSEIGRIPTDTQYF. CDR3 nucleotide sequence: TGTGCCAGCAGTGAGATCGGTCGGATCCCCACAGATACGCAGTATTTT.

This clonotype was seen at least ten times. The chain uses TRBV5-1 and TRBJ2-3, with TRBD2 matching 12 bases. V shed 3 bases and J 5 bases; nucleotides not matched to a gene: 10. The CDR3 is 17 amino acids. Germline-derived CDR1 and CDR2 are SGHRS and YFSETQ. In DNA form, the CDR3 reads TGCGCCAGCAGCTCCACTATCCTAGCGGGGGGGGGAGATACGCAGTATTTT. It translates to CASSSTILAGGGDTQYF.

This clonotype has at least ten counts. The chain recombines TRBV5-4 with TRBJ2-3, with a possible D match to TRBD2 (6 bases). This CDR3 has 15 amino acids. The V end was cut by 6 bases, the J end by 2 bases, with 16 bases between. Per the germline V gene, CDR1 is SGHNT and CDR2 is YYREEE (reference sequence). The DNA for the CDR3 is TGTGCCAGCACAACGAGTGGGGGGTCCACAGATACGCAGTATTTT. Protein sequence: CASTTSGGSTDTQYF.

The CDR3 region is CASSLVRAAFF. CDR3 nucleotide sequence: TGTGCCAGCAGTTTAGTGCGGGCAGCTTTCTTT. This chain links TRBV12-3 or TRBV12-4 with TRBJ1-1, with no clear D. The CDR3 loop spans 11 amino acids. V was cut by 1 base and J by 10 bases, with 7 bases left in between.

This clonotype has just a few counts. This rearrangement joins TRBV20-1 to TRBJ2-2, with TRBD2 matching 9 bases. The germline V gene has CDR1 DFQATT and CDR2 SNEGSKA (reference sequence). V dropped 3 bases and J dropped 8; count of bases not matched to a gene: 10. CDR3 size: 15 residues. The CDR3 DNA reads TGCAGTGCTAGCCTAGCGGGGACTAGAGGGGGGGAGCTGTTTTTT. Amino acid sequence: CSASLAGTRGGELFF.

The table lists this clonotype with many counts. The chain has TRBV5-1 and TRBJ2-1; 7 bases map to TRBD1. The germline CDR1 and CDR2 sequences are SGHRS and YFSETQ. V trimming: 0 bases; J trimming: 5 bases; junction bases outside the gene matches: 14. CDR3 length equals 18 residues. DNA of the CDR3: TGCGCCAGCAGCTTGGCCGCAACGACAGGGAAATGGAACAATGAGCAGTTCTTC. Translation gives CASSLAATTGKWNNEQFF.

Of note for this clonotype: This may stem from a read error, because a much larger clone lies one nucleotide away. The chain is built from TRBV6-2 or TRBV6-3 and TRBJ1-1; D remains unclear. CDR1 and CDR2 (germline): MNHEY, SVGEGT. The CDR3 has 13 amino acids. V lost 11 bases, J lost 1 base, and 14 bases lay in between. CDR3 in amino acids: CAGNNGGNTEAFF. CDR3 bases: TGTGCCGGCAACAACGGAGGGAACACTGAAGCTTTCTTT.

This clonotype was counted many times. The gene calls are TRBV30 and TRBJ1-2; D possibly corresponds to TRBD1 (5 bases). Germline V gives CDR1 GTSNPN, CDR2 SVGIG (reference sequence). This CDR3 region has 16 residues. Between the trimmed V and J ends, which lost 0 bases and 2 bases, there was a span of 16 bases. The CDR3 spells CAWSVPRGRPNYGYTF. DNA for the CDR3: TGTGCCTGGAGTGTACCGAGGGGACGACCCAACTATGGCTACACCTTC.

This clonotype was picked up many times. The genes are TRBV4-1 and TRBJ1-1; D possibly corresponds to TRBD1 (6 bases). Trimming stripped 0 bases from V and 1 base from J, with 9 bases between. There are 15 residues in the CDR3. CDR1 and CDR2 from the germline V gene are MGHRA and YSYEKL. The CDR3 sequence: CASSQDRGPNTEAFF. CDR3 sequence (DNA): TGCGCCAGCAGCCAAGACAGGGGTCCGAACACTGAAGCTTTCTTT.

This clonotype was recorded at least ten times. The V gene is TRBV6-2 or TRBV6-3, the J gene TRBJ1-1; 7 nucleotides match TRBD1. The CDR3 covers 14 residues. From germline, CDR1 is MNHEY and CDR2 SVGEGT. V lost 6 bases to trimming and J lost 4 bases; unmatched junction nucleotides: 8. CDR3: CASRRDSSSTEAFF. The CDR3 DNA reads as TGTGCCAGCAGACGGGACAGTTCGAGCACTGAAGCTTTCTTT.

In its sample, this clonotype was seen many times. This rearrangement joins TRBV7-2 to TRBJ2-7, with a possible D match to TRBD2 (5 bases). CDR1 SGHTA and CDR2 FQGNSA come from the germline V gene. The CDR3 contains 14 residues. V dropped 1 base and J dropped 7 bases, with 14 bases sitting between them. CDR3 region: CASSLVASSGEQYF. The CDR3 region has the DNA TGTGCCAGCAGCTTAGTTGCTAGCTCGGGGGAGCAGTACTTC.

This clonotype has at least ten counts. The rearrangement joins TRBV29-1 to TRBJ2-3, with a possible D match to TRBD1 (6 bases). CDR3 length: 13 amino acids. CDR1 is SQVTM, CDR2 ANQGSEA, per germline. V was trimmed by 5 bases and J by 7 bases, leaving 16 bases between them. CDR3 DNA sequence: TGCAGCGTTAGGGGTCAGGGGATTAATACGCAGTATTTT. Its translation: CSVRGQGINTQYF.

Many counts were recorded for this clonotype. The chain links TRBV20-1 to TRBJ2-5; the D gene is possibly TRBD2 (7 bases). The CDR3 consists of 9 residues. Germline CDR1 and CDR2: DFQATT and SNEGSKA (reference sequence). Deletions cut 6 bases from V and 14 bases from J, with 13 bases between. The CDR3 DNA is TGCAGTGCGGGGCCGGGGGGCTACTTC. This gives the protein CSAGPGGYF.

In its sample, this clonotype was seen many times. This chain connects TRBV20-1 to TRBJ2-7, with 10 bases matching TRBD2. Germline assignment: CDR1 DFQATT and CDR2 SNEGSKA (reference sequence). Germline trimming cut 3 bases from V and 7 bases from J; bases unmatched to any gene: 18. The CDR3 extends over 17 amino acids. CDR3 loop: CSARGFVSGRNMGEQYF. CDR3 bases: TGCAGTGCTAGGGGATTCGTTAGCGGGAGGAACATGGGGGAGCAGTACTTC.

This clonotype was detected many times. The chain combines TRBV29-1 with TRBJ1-2, with D possibly TRBD1 on 5 matching bases. Trimming took off 4 bases at V and 2 bases at J, with 14 bases between the two ends. In germline, CDR1 is SQVTM, CDR2 ANQGSEA. This CDR3 has 14 residues. This CDR3 reads CSVAGGGTNYGYTF. The CDR3 coding sequence is TGCAGCGTTGCCGGCGGGGGGACGAACTATGGCTACACCTTC.

This clonotype was seen repeatedly, ten times or more. The chain carries TRBV6-1 and TRBJ2-2, with no clear D. The CDR3 is made up of 14 amino acids. Trimming took off 6 bases at V and 3 bases at J, with 11 bases between the two ends. Germline CDR1 and CDR2: MNHNS and SASEGT. CDR3 region: CASSHHEDTGELFF. CDR3 DNA sequence: TGTGCCAGCAGCCACCACGAGGACACCGGGGAGCTGTTTTTT.

The sample holds many counts of this clonotype. The chain combines TRBV29-1 with TRBJ2-1; no definite D call. The V and J ends lost 4 bases and 6 bases respectively, with 10 bases between them. CDR3 length: 12 amino acids. Germline V gene sequence: CDR1 SQVTM, CDR2 ANQGSEA. In DNA, the CDR3 is TGCAGCGTTGTAAAGGAGCTCAATGAGCAGTTCTTC. Translation: CSVVKELNEQFF.

Only a few counts were recorded for this clonotype. J is TRBJ2-7 and V is TRBV12-3 or TRBV12-4; 11 bases agree with TRBD2. Trimming at V came to 5 bases and at J to 10 bases, leaving 7 bases not matched to a gene. This CDR3 is built from 13 residues. The CDR3 DNA reads TGTGCCAGCAGTACTAGCGGGAGCCCACTACAGTACTTC. Protein: CASSTSGSPLQYF.

On this clonotype itself: A much larger clone is a single base away; this may be a read error. The chain is built from TRBV9 and TRBJ2-2, with D unresolved. In germline, CDR1 is SGDLS, CDR2 YYNGEE. The CDR3 contains 13 residues. The CDR3 DNA reads as TGTGCCAGAAGCGTATTAGTATCCGGGGAGCTGTTTTTT. Translation: CARSVLVSGELFF. The complete variable domain, with remaining parts taken from reference TRBV9 and TRBJ2-2, reads DSGVTQTPKHLITATGQRVTLRCSPRSGDLSVYWYQQSLDQGLQFLIQYYNGEERAKGNILERFSAQQFPDLHSELNLSSLELGDSALYFCARSVLVSGELFFGEGSRLTVL.

This clonotype came up many times. J is TRBJ2-1 and V is TRBV9; 8 nucleotides line up with TRBD2. Germline values: CDR1 SGDLS, CDR2 YYNGEE. The CDR3 sequence is 15 residues long. V lost 4 bases and J lost 0; bases outside the gene matches: 3. The CDR3 here is CASSQAGDSYNEQFF. The CDR3 region has the DNA TGTGCCAGCAGCCAAGCGGGGGACTCCTACAATGAGCAGTTCTTC.